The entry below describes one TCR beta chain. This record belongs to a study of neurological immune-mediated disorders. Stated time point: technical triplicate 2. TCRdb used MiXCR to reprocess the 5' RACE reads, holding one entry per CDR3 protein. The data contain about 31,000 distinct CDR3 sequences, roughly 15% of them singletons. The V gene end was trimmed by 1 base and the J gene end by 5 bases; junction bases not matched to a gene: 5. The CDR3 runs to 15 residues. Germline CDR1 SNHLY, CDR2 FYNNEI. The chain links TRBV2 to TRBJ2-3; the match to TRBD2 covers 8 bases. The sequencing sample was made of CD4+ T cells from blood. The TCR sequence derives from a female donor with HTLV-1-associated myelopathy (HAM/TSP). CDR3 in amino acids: CASSEGSGGGDTQYF. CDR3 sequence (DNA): TGTGCCAGCAGTGAAGGTTCGGGAGGGGGAGATACGCAGTATTTT. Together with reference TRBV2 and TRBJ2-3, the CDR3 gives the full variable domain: EPEVTQTPSHQVTQMGQEVILRCVPISNHLYFYWYRQILGQKVEFLVSFYNNEISEKSEIFDDQFSVERPDGSNFTLKIRSTKLEDSAMYFCASSEGSGGGDTQYFGPGTRLTVL.